This T cell receptor beta chain originates from a study of spatial heterogeneity in lung cancer. About the research overall: Compared with alpha-chain sequences, beta-chain sequences were consistently detected in greater numbers.

Time point described: sample taken at primary tumor resection. No cell sorting; template was whole RNA from tumor, lung tissue or PBMC. Germline assignment: CDR1 KGHSH and CDR2 LQKENI. This CDR3 comprises 15 residues. Trimming cost V 1 base and J 6 bases, with 16 bases left between them. A unique molecular identifier was attached to every TCR cDNA molecule. TCRdb re-derived calls from the 5' RACE reads in MiXCR, one entry per CDR3 protein. Here the sample spans fewer than 15,000 distinct CDR3 sequences, about 3.9% being singletons. Study findings and constraints: Ubiquitous expanded tumor TCRs appeared in blood more at resection than follow-up.

This clonotype was recorded many times. The antigen is undetermined. The library was designed around alpha chains, so this beta chain is a stray read whose abundance carries little weight. The clonotype originates from a male donor with early-stage non-small cell lung cancer. Sequenced here: PBMCs, sampled at surgery. The rearrangement links TRBV18 to TRBJ2-7, with a weak D call TRBD1 (5 bases). The CDR3 is CASSPRGGYRSEQYF. CDR3 bases: TGTGCCAGCTCACCACGCGGTGGATACAGGTCCGAGCAGTACTTC.